The next 2 T cell receptor beta chains were all read from a single sample in a study of cytomegalovirus exposure and HLA in healthy donors. A multiplex PCR was run with 60 Vbeta primers and 13 Jbeta primers. The protocol was immunoSEQ multiplex PCR, while the TCRdb copy is restricted to in-frame clones and leaves out a portion. Of 180,000 or so clones in the sample, roughly four fifths are singletons; the top ten hold under 2%. The source material was PBMCs. Every receptor here comes from a young man in good health and CMV-seronegative.

The J gene is TRBJ2-7, the V gene TRBV6-5; the D gene is possibly TRBD2 (6 bases). Germline V CDR1 and CDR2: MNHEY, SVGAGI. Trimming stripped 6 bases from V and 3 bases from J, with 15 bases between. CDR3 length: 14 residues. The CDR3 DNA follows: TGTGCCAGCAGCCCCGCGGGGAAAAACTACGAGCAGTACTTC. It codes for CASSPAGKNYEQYF.

V is TRBV5-5 and J is TRBJ2-5; 11 bases fit TRBD2. Germline trimming cut 2 bases from V and 5 bases from J; bases unmatched to any gene: 8. CDR3 length: 16 residues. Germline CDR1 is SGHKS and CDR2 is YYEKEE (reference sequence). CDR3 amino acids: CASSLGPSGRTETQYF. The CDR3 DNA reads as TGTGCCAGCAGCTTAGGTCCTAGCGGGAGGACGGAGACCCAGTACTTC.